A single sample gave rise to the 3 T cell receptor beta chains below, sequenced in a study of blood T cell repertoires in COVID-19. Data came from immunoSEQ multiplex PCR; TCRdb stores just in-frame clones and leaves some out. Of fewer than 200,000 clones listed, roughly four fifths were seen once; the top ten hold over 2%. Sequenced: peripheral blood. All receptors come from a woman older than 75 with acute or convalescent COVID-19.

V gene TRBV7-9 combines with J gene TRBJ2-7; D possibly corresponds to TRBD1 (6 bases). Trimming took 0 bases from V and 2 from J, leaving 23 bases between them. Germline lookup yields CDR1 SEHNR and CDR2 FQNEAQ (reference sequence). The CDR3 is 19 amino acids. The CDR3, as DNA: TGTGCCAGCAGCTTAGCTTTAGGTACCACCTCCAAGGGGGCCTACGAGCAGTACTTC. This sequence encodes CASSLALGTTSKGAYEQYF.

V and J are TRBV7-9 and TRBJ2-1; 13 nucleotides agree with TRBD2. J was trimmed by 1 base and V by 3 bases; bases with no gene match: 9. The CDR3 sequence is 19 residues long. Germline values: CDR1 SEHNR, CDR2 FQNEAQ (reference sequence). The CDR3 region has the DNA TGTGCCAGCAGCTTGCCCTCTGGACTAGCGGGAGCTTCCTACAATGAGCAGTTCTTC. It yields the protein CASSLPSGLAGASYNEQFF. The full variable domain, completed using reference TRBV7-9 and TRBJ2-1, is DTGVSQNPRHKITKRGQNVTFRCDPISEHNRLYWYRQTLGQGPEFLTYFQNEAQLEKSRLLSDRFSAERPKGSFSTLEIQRTEQGDSAMYLCASSLPSGLAGASYNEQFFGPGTRLTVL.

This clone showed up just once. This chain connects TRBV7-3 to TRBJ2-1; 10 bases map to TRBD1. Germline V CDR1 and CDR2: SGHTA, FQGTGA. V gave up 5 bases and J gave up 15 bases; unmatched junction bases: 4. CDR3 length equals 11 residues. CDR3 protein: CASSPGTGVFF. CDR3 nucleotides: TGTGCCAGCAGCCCCGGGACAGGGGTGTTCTTC.